This TCR beta chain was sequenced in a study of cytotoxic CD8 clonotypes in ibrutinib-treated CLL. Remarks on this clone: What it binds is not known.

Study-level results: An increase in clonality occurred at ibrutinib response, followed by a return toward baseline at progression. Researchers report that baseline clonality outpaced age-matched healthy donors and tracked circulating CD8+ T-cell counts.

TCR beta libraries used roughly 2.2 micrograms of genomic DNA from cryopreserved PBMCs. A 1 in 200,000 to 1 in 1 million T cell depth was the sequencing target. Data came from immunoSEQ multiplex PCR; TCRdb stores just in-frame clones and leaves some out. The sample lists some 300,000 clones, about 80% occurring once. CDR3 length equals 19 residues. Trimming left V 0 bases short and J 1 base short, with 22 bases between. Germline V gene data show CDR1 as GTSNPN and CDR2 as SVGIG (reference sequence). Sequencing used PBMCs, obtained before ibrutinib treatment. This sequence joins TRBV30 and TRBJ1-5; D is possibly TRBD1 (5 bases). The TCR comes from a human donor with chronic lymphocytic leukemia. The CDR3 loop reads CAWSVGGGPPALSNQPQHF. CDR3 in DNA: TGTGCCTGGAGTGTGGGTGGGGGACCCCCTGCTCTCAGCAATCAGCCCCAGCATTTT.